The 9 T cell receptor beta chains below come from one sample, sequenced in a study of T cell repertoires in cytomegalovirus infection. No antigen has been identified for these receptors. TCRdb re-derived calls from the reads in MiXCR, one entry per CDR3 protein. The repertoire holds about half a million distinct CDR3 sequences, with approximately 40% as singletons. Sequences were derived from cultured PBMCs, sampled from culture after CMV antigen stimulation. These receptors came from a human donor in good health (CMV status not recorded). Some clones in this sample may be carry-over from other donors' samples.

The V gene is TRBV11-2, the J gene TRBJ2-1; D not certain. The V end was cut by 5 bases, the J end by 5 bases, with 7 bases between. Germline loops: CDR1 SGHAT, CDR2 FQNNGV. The CDR3 extends over 12 amino acids. DNA of the CDR3: TGTGCCAGCAGCCCCTGGGACAATGAGCAGTTCTTC. Amino acids: CASSPWDNEQFF. The complete variable domain, with remaining parts taken from reference TRBV11-2 and TRBJ2-1, reads EAGVAQSPRYKIIEKRQSVAFWCNPISGHATLYWYQQILGQGPKLLIQFQNNGVVDDSQLPKDRFSAERLKGVDSTLKIQPAKLEDSAVYLCASSPWDNEQFFGPGTRLTVL.

This clonotype was seen only a few times. In DNA form, the CDR3 reads TGTGCCAGCAGTTTGGGGGGACTAGCGGGAGGAACCTCCTACGAGCAGTACTTC. Protein product: CASSLGGLAGGTSYEQYF. The chain employs TRBV12-3 or TRBV12-4 and TRBJ2-7; 15 bases fit TRBD2. This CDR3 is built from 18 residues. V was pared by 3 bases and J by 0 bases, with 6 bases of the junction left unmatched.

This clonotype was counted between two and nine times. The V call is TRBV6-1, the J call TRBJ2-2; 13 positions match TRBD2. The CDR3 totals 18 residues. The germline V gene has CDR1 MNHNS and CDR2 SASEGT. V lost 5 bases, J lost 1 base, and 7 bases stayed unmatched. CDR3 bases: TGTGCCAGCAGTCCTCCCGGGACTAGCGGGAAGAACACCGGGGAGCTGTTTTTT. Encoded protein: CASSPPGTSGKNTGELFF.

The gene calls are TRBV7-6 and TRBJ1-6, with D maybe TRBD1 (5 bases). Germline V lookup: CDR1 SGHVS, CDR2 FNYEAQ. This CDR3 spans 12 amino acids. Trimming removed 9 bases from V and 7 bases from J, with 10 bases in between. The CDR3 loop is CASRGLNSPLHF. Here the CDR3 DNA reads TGTGCCAGTCGGGGCCTAAATTCACCCCTCCACTTT. The entire variable domain, with the rest obtained from reference TRBV7-6 and TRBJ1-6, is as follows: GAGVSQSPRYKVTKRGQDVALRCDPISGHVSLYWYRQALGQGPEFLTYFNYEAQQDKSGLPNDRFSAERPEGSISTLTIQRTEQRDSAMYRCASRGLNSPLHFGNGTRLTVT.

The rearrangement joins TRBV19 to TRBJ2-1, with D uncertain. V lost 5 bases to trimming and J lost 0 bases, with 14 bases between them. This CDR3 has 16 amino acids. Per germline, CDR1 LNHDA and CDR2 SQIVND (reference sequence). The CDR3 nucleotides read TGTGCCAGTAGTCCGTTAGGGCGGAGCTCCTACAATGAGCAGTTCTTC. Translating gives CASSPLGRSSYNEQFF.

CDR3 coding DNA: TGTGCCAGCAGCTTAGAGGTCGGCACAGATACGCAGTATTTT. Protein product: CASSLEVGTDTQYF. The chain recombines TRBV7-6 with TRBJ2-3; D is unresolved. The CDR3 totals 14 residues. The V end was cut by 1 base, the J end by 1 base, with 6 bases between. Per the germline V gene, CDR1 is SGHVS and CDR2 is FNYEAQ.

This clonotype was counted only a few times. The J gene is TRBJ1-5, the V gene TRBV7-8; no clear D. V lost 5 bases and J lost 0, with 14 bases in between. This CDR3 region has 16 residues. Germline V gene data show CDR1 as SGHVS and CDR2 as FQNEAQ. CDR3 amino acids: CASSAATAYSNQPQHF. The CDR3 coding sequence is TGTGCCAGCAGCGCAGCTACAGCTTATAGCAATCAGCCCCAGCATTTT.

The chain has TRBV5-1 and TRBJ1-2; unclear D gene. Germline CDR1 and CDR2: SGHRS and YFSETQ. This CDR3 region has 13 residues. V was cut by 1 base and J by 6 bases, with 10 bases left in between. The CDR3 DNA is TGCGCCAGCAGCTTGCCTGGCAGCGATGGCTACACCTTC. As protein: CASSLPGSDGYTF.

The CDR3 loop reads CASSLSPAGIEKLFF. The DNA for the CDR3 is TGTGCCAGCAGCCTCTCCCCGGCAGGGATTGAAAAACTGTTTTTT. The rearrangement links TRBV7-2 to TRBJ1-4; weak D call: TRBD1 (5 bases). Germline V lookup: CDR1 SGHTA, CDR2 FQGNSA. The CDR3 loop spans 15 amino acids. Trimming stripped 5 bases from V and 7 bases from J, with 17 bases between.